This entry lists 27 T cell receptor beta chains sequenced from one sample in a study of cytomegalovirus exposure and HLA in healthy donors. With 60 Vbeta and 13 Jbeta primers, the PCR was carried out. Sequencing used immunoSEQ multiplex PCR; TCRdb keeps in-frame clones, though not all of them. Among about 83,000 clones listed, over 70% were seen once. Sequencing input: PBMCs. These receptors were obtained from a man aged 18 to 35 in good health and CMV-seropositive.

This clone is a singleton in its sample. V is TRBV29-1 and J is TRBJ2-2; D might be TRBD2 (6 bases). The germline CDR1 and CDR2 sequences are SQVTM and ANQGSEA. V was cut by 4 bases and J by 7 bases, with 16 bases left in between. There are 14 residues in the CDR3. This CDR3 is CSVVWGETYGELFF. In nucleotides, the CDR3 is TGCAGCGTTGTCTGGGGGGAGACGTACGGGGAGCTGTTTTTT.

V and J are TRBV14 and TRBJ2-2; D not certain. The CDR3 runs 15 residues. Trimming left V 2 bases short and J 0 bases short, with 7 bases between. Germline values: CDR1 SGHDN, CDR2 FVKESK. The CDR3 DNA reads TGTGCCAGCAGCCAACGCCGGGCGAACACCGGGGAGCTGTTTTTT. It yields the protein CASSQRRANTGELFF.

This sequence joins TRBV4-2 and TRBJ2-6, with D possibly being TRBD1 (6 bases). V was pared by 1 base and J by 3 bases, with 19 bases between. Germline V gene sequence: CDR1 LGHNA, CDR2 YNFKEQ. The CDR3 has 19 amino acids. In nucleotides, the CDR3 is TGTGCCAGCAGCCAAGGAATACTTAGAACAGGGAGTGGGGCCAACGTCCTGACTTTC. Translating gives CASSQGILRTGSGANVLTF.

This chain links TRBV29-1 with TRBJ1-4; D might be TRBD1 (6 bases). The V gene lost 4 bases and the J gene lost 8 bases, with 23 bases spanning the gap. Germline V CDR1 and CDR2: SQVTM, ANQGSEA. The CDR3 has 16 amino acids. Here the CDR3 DNA reads TGCAGCGTTGGGGAGGGGGTGGCGGCGAAGTGGGAAAAACTGTTTTTT. Translation gives CSVGEGVAAKWEKLFF.

The chain recombines TRBV11-2 with TRBJ2-7; D is uncertain. The CDR3 loop spans 13 amino acids. Deletions cut 1 base from V and 2 bases from J, with 6 bases between. Germline lookup yields CDR1 SGHAT and CDR2 FQNNGV. The CDR3 region is CASSLGATYEQYF. The CDR3, as DNA: TGTGCCAGCAGCTTAGGAGCCACCTACGAGCAGTACTTC. Full variable domain (outside the CDR3, taken from reference TRBV11-2 and TRBJ2-7): EAGVAQSPRYKIIEKRQSVAFWCNPISGHATLYWYQQILGQGPKLLIQFQNNGVVDDSQLPKDRFSAERLKGVDSTLKIQPAKLEDSAVYLCASSLGATYEQYFGPGTRLTVT.

The chain couples TRBV5-4 to TRBJ2-1, with TRBD2 identical over 10 bases. Germline CDR1 reads SGHNT; CDR2 reads YYREEE (reference sequence). CDR3 length equals 17 residues. V shed 1 base, J shed 5 bases, and the junction held 9 bases outside the gene matches. This chain's CDR3 is CASSLTGASGSHNEQFF. DNA of the CDR3: TGTGCCAGCAGCTTGACTGGGGCTAGCGGGAGCCACAATGAGCAGTTCTTC.

The chain joins TRBV6-1 to TRBJ1-1; no firm D call. The CDR3 contains 15 residues. Trimming pared 0 bases from V and 1 base from J, leaving 9 bases between. Germline loops: CDR1 MNHNS, CDR2 SASEGT. CDR3 nucleotide sequence: TGTGCCAGCAGTGAAGCCGGGATAGCGAACACTGAAGCTTTCTTT. Amino acids: CASSEAGIANTEAFF.

The V and J genes are TRBV28 and TRBJ2-5; 8 bases match TRBD2. Germline loops: CDR1 MDHEN, CDR2 SYDVKM. V shed 3 bases, J shed 4 bases, and the junction held 7 bases outside the gene matches. The CDR3 length is 15 residues. CDR3 nucleotides: TGTGCCAGCAGTTTTGGACGGGAGGGCCGAGAGACCCAGTACTTC. Protein product: CASSFGREGRETQYF.

This clone was observed a handful of times. The chain uses TRBV10-3 and TRBJ2-3, with TRBD2 matching over 7 bases. Unmatched junction bases numbered 7, after V lost 4 bases and J lost 0 bases. This CDR3 has 16 residues. CDR1 is ENHRY, CDR2 SYGVKD, per germline. DNA of the CDR3: TGTGCCATCAGTGCTAAGCTAGCGGCTAGCACAGATACGCAGTATTTT. It encodes CAISAKLAASTDTQYF.

V gene TRBV5-4 combines with J gene TRBJ1-1; D unresolved. Germline V gene sequence: CDR1 SGHNT, CDR2 YYREEE (reference sequence). This CDR3 has 16 residues. Deletions cut 4 bases from V and 7 bases from J, with 23 bases between. CDR3 bases: TGTGCCAGCAGCACACCTCGGGTAGGAGCGACGGGTGAAGCTTTCTTT. Translated: CASSTPRVGATGEAFF. The complete variable domain, with remaining parts taken from reference TRBV5-4 and TRBJ1-1, reads ETGVTQSPTHLIKTRGQQVTLRCSSQSGHNTVSWYQQALGQGPQFIFQYYREEENGRGNFPPRFSGLQFPNYSSELNVNALELDDSALYLCASSTPRVGATGEAFFGQGTRLTVV.

The CDR3 is CASSRDRGHTEAFF. Written as DNA, the CDR3 is TGTGCCAGCTCCCGGGACAGGGGGCATACTGAAGCTTTCTTT. The chain is built from TRBV18 and TRBJ1-1; 12 nucleotides line up with TRBD1. The CDR3 is made up of 14 amino acids. From germline, CDR1 is KGHSH and CDR2 LQKENI. V lost 6 bases, J lost 5 bases, and 4 bases stayed unmatched.

The genes are TRBV20-1 and TRBJ2-3, with D possibly being TRBD1 (5 bases). Germline assignment: CDR1 DFQATT and CDR2 SNEGSKA (reference sequence). V was shortened by 3 bases and J by 5 bases, with 6 bases between the two germline ends. This CDR3 has 11 residues. CDR3 sequence: CSASTGDTQYF. Here the CDR3 DNA reads TGCAGTGCTAGTACAGGAGATACGCAGTATTTT.

This sequence joins TRBV18 and TRBJ2-6, with D possibly being TRBD2 (5 bases). Germline V CDR1 and CDR2: KGHSH, LQKENI. The CDR3 is made up of 14 amino acids. The V and J ends lost 10 bases and 1 base respectively, with 11 bases between them. The CDR3 protein is CATGAVSGANVLTF. CDR3 sequence (DNA): TGTGCCACTGGAGCGGTTTCTGGGGCCAACGTCCTGACTTTC.

The J gene is TRBJ2-5, the V gene TRBV6-5; 10 bases agree with TRBD1. The length of the CDR3 is 15 residues. With 6 bases clipped from V and 4 bases from J, the junction kept 8 bases outside the gene matches. CDR1 and CDR2 from the germline V gene are MNHEY and SVGAGI. CDR3 protein: CASRPRTGGRETQYF. CDR3 nucleotide sequence: TGTGCCAGCAGACCCAGGACAGGGGGGAGAGAGACCCAGTACTTC.

The table lists this clone with a few counts. This rearrangement joins TRBV28 to TRBJ1-5; 9 bases fit TRBD1. J lost 11 bases, V lost 5 bases, and 10 bases had no gene match. This CDR3 spans 14 amino acids. Germline loops: CDR1 MDHEN, CDR2 SYDVKM. CDR3 sequence: CASSAQDRGKSQHF. The DNA for the CDR3 is TGTGCCAGCAGTGCCCAGGACAGGGGTAAGTCCCAGCATTTT.

J is TRBJ2-7 and V is TRBV7-9, with 7 bases that match TRBD2. Trimming cost V 5 bases and J 2 bases; bases outside gene matches: 9. Germline lookup yields CDR1 SEHNR and CDR2 FQNEAQ (reference sequence). There are 15 residues in the CDR3. As DNA, the CDR3 is TGTGCCAGCAGCCCCCTGGCGGGAGTCCCCTACGAGCAGTACTTC. It is translated as CASSPLAGVPYEQYF. The complete variable domain, with remaining parts taken from reference TRBV7-9 and TRBJ2-7, reads DTGVSQNPRHKITKRGQNVTFRCDPISEHNRLYWYRQTLGQGPEFLTYFQNEAQLEKSRLLSDRFSAERPKGSFSTLEIQRTEQGDSAMYLCASSPLAGVPYEQYFGPGTRLTVT.

The chain links TRBV6-1 to TRBJ1-2; D is undetermined. The CDR3 covers 13 residues. Trimming pared 1 base from V and 8 bases from J, leaving 11 bases between. Germline-derived CDR1 and CDR2 are MNHNS and SASEGT. In nucleotides, the CDR3 is TGTGCCAGCAGTGAAGGGGTCGGGGTCGGCTACACCTTC. It is translated as CASSEGVGVGYTF.

Only a few counts were recorded for this clone. Different DNA sequences within this sample yield the same CDR3. This chain uses TRBV5-6 with TRBJ1-1; D is uncertain. Germline lookup yields CDR1 SGHDT and CDR2 YYEEEE. CDR3 size: 13 residues. Trimming left V 1 base short and J 2 bases short, with 6 bases between. CDR3 DNA: TGTGCCAGCAGCTTGACGGGAAACACTGAAGCTTTCTTT. Its translation: CASSLTGNTEAFF.

This chain connects TRBV30 to TRBJ2-2, with TRBD1 matching over 9 bases. The trim removed 1 base at V and 1 base at J, leaving 4 bases unmatched. From germline, CDR1 is GTSNPN and CDR2 SVGIG (reference sequence). The CDR3 has 16 amino acids. CDR3 in amino acids: CAWSAGQGGNTGELFF. The CDR3 DNA reads as TGTGCCTGGAGTGCGGGACAGGGCGGGAACACCGGGGAGCTGTTTTTT.

The CDR3 region is CASSELATGWSYNEQFF. The CDR3 DNA reads as TGTGCCAGCAGTGAGCTTGCGACAGGGTGGTCCTACAATGAGCAGTTCTTC. The chain joins TRBV2 to TRBJ2-1, with 7 bases fitting TRBD1. The CDR3 covers 17 residues. Looked up from germline, CDR1 is SNHLY and CDR2 is FYNNEI. The trim removed 3 bases at V and 1 base at J, leaving 9 bases unmatched.

The chain is built from TRBV2 and TRBJ1-1, with 7 positions matching TRBD1. The CDR3 loop spans 17 amino acids. Germline trimming cut 3 bases from V and 0 bases from J; bases unmatched to any gene: 10. Per germline, CDR1 SNHLY and CDR2 FYNNEI. The DNA of the CDR3 is TGTGCCAGCAGTGACACGTCGACAGGGTACCTGAACACTGAAGCTTTCTTT. This gives the protein CASSDTSTGYLNTEAFF.

The count of this clone is one. The gene calls are TRBV18 and TRBJ2-1; TRBD2 matches at 7 bases. CDR1 is KGHSH, CDR2 LQKENI, per germline. The CDR3 spans 15 residues. The trim removed 5 bases at V and 2 bases at J, leaving 6 bases unmatched. In DNA, the CDR3 is TGTGCCAGCTCAAGAAACCGGGAGGCCTACAATGAGCAGTTCTTC. Protein product: CASSRNREAYNEQFF.

The chain carries TRBV5-1 and TRBJ2-6; D not resolved. Deletions cut 3 bases from V and 4 bases from J, with 8 bases between. CDR3 length: 14 amino acids. CDR1 is SGHRS, CDR2 YFSETQ, per germline. The CDR3 sequence: CASSSGPGANVLTF. The DNA of the CDR3 is TGCGCCAGCAGCTCTGGGCCCGGGGCCAACGTCCTGACTTTC.

V is TRBV7-9 and J is TRBJ1-5, with 8 bases that match TRBD1. With V trimmed by 1 base and J by 7 bases, 6 bases remained unmatched. Looked up from germline, CDR1 is SEHNR and CDR2 is FQNEAQ (reference sequence). The CDR3 covers 15 residues. The CDR3 DNA follows: TGTGCCAGCAGCTTAGGGACAGGGTGGGGGCAGCCCCAGCATTTT. Translated: CASSLGTGWGQPQHF.

The chain is built from TRBV5-4 and TRBJ2-5, with D possibly being TRBD2 (6 bases). Germline V CDR1 and CDR2: SGHNT, YYREEE (reference sequence). CDR3 length equals 16 residues. Trimming took 0 bases from V and 4 from J, leaving 16 bases between them. The CDR3 DNA is TGTGCCAGCAGCTTGGAGAGGGTGGAGGGACGAGAGACCCAGTACTTC. Translating gives CASSLERVEGRETQYF.

The chain joins TRBV5-1 to TRBJ2-3; possible D gene TRBD2, 6 bases. V was shortened by 4 bases and J by 4 bases, with 19 bases between the two germline ends. CDR1 and CDR2 (germline): SGHRS, YFSETQ. The CDR3 sequence is 16 residues long. The CDR3 region is CASSHGTLKSADTQYF. CDR3 in DNA: TGCGCCAGCAGCCATGGGACTCTGAAGTCCGCAGATACGCAGTATTTT.

The gene calls are TRBV5-1 and TRBJ2-7, with 10 bases lining up with TRBD1. The CDR3 has 15 amino acids. J gave up 2 bases and V 4 bases, and 6 bases lay outside the gene matches. The V gene's germline CDR1 is SGHRS and CDR2 YFSETQ. This CDR3 reads CASSPGGQGTYEQYF. DNA for the CDR3: TGCGCCAGCAGCCCCGGGGGACAGGGGACCTACGAGCAGTACTTC.